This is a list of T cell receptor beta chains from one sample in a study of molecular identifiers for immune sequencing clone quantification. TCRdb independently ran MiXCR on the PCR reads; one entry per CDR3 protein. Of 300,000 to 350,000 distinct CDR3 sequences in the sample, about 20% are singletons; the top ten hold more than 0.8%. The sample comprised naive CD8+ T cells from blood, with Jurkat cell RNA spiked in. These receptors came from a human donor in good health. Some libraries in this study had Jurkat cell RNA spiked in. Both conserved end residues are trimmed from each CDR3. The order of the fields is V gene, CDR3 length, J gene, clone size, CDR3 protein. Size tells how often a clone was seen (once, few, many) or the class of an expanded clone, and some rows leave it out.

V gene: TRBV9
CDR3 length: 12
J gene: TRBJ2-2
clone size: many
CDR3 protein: ASSEGDGTGELF

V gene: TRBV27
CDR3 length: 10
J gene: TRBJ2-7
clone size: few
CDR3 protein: ASSLSSGEQY

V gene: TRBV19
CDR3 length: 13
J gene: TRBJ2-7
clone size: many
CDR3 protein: ASRRTGGPTYEQY

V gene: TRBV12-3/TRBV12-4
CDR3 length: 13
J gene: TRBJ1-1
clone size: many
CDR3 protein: ASSLSGLLNTEAF

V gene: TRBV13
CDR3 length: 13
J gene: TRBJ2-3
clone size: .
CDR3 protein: ASSSYGSNTDTQY

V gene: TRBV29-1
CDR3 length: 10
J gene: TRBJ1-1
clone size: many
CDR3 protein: SIEGRGTEAF

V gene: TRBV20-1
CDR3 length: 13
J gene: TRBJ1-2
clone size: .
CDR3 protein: SARGGTGSAYGYT

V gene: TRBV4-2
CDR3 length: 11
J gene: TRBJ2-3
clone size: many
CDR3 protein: ASSGGPLFEQY

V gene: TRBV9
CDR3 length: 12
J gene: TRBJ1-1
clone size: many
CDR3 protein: ASSVVRGAAEAF

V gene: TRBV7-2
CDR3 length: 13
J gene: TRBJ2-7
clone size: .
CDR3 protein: ASSFAGGPSFEQY

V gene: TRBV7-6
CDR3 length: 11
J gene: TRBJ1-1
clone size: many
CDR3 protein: ASSQGGEMWAF

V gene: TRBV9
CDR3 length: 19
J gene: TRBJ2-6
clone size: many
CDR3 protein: ASSTQTPGQGISSGANVLT

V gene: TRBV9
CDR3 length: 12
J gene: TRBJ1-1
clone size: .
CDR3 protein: AGSLGGPGTEAF

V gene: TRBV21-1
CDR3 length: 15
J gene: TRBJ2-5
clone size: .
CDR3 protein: ASSKAWTSGSQEIQY

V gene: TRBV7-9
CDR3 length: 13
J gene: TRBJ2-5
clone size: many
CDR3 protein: ASSLQGLGQETQY

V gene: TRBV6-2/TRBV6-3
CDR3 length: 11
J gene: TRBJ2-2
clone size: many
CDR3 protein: AIGTGYTGELF

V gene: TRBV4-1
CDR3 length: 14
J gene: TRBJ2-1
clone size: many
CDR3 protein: ASSQEGYGTYNEQF

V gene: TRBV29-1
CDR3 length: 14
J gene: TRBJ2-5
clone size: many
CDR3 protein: SVEDYGTGRPGTQY

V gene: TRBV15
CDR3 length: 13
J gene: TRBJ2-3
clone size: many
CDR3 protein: ATSREGQPQDTQY

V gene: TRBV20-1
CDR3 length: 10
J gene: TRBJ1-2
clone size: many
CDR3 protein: SARYLGGGYT

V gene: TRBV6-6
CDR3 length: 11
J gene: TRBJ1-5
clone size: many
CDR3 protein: AGGGISNQPQH

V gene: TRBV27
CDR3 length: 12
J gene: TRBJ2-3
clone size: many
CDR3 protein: ASSGIPTVDTQY

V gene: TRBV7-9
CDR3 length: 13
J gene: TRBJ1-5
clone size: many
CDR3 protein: ASSLEGSSNQPQH

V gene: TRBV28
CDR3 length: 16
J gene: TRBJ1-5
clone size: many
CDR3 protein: ASSYEARDTGRVQPQH

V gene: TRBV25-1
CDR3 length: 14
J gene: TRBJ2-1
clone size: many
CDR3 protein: ASSAPGQGAYNEQF

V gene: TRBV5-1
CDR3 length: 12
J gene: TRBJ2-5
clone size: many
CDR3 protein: ASSARGIGETQY

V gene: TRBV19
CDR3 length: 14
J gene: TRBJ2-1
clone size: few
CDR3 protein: ASSIYTGQGNDEQF

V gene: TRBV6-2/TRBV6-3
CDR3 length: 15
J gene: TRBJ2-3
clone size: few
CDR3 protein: ASSYPTSGGQTDTQY

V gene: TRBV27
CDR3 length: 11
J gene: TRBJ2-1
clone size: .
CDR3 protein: ASSLSSGNEQF

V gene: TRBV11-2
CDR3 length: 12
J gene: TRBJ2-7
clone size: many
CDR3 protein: ASREPHWGYEQY

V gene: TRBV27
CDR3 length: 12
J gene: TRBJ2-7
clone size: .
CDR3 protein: ASSHRGGNYEQY

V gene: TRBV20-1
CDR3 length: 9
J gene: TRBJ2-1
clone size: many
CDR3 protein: SARTVNEQF

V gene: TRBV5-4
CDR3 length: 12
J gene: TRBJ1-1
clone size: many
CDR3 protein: ASSPGGASTEAF

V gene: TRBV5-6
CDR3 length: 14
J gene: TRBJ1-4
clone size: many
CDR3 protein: ASSLRFQGWGEKLF

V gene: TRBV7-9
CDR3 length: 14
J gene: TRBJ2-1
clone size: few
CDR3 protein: ASSPIKAGPLDEQF

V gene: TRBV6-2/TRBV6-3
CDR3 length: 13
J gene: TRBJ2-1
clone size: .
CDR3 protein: ASSYVAGRRNEQF

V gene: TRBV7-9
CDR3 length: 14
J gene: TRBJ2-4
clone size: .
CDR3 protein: ASSTSLGVDGNIQY

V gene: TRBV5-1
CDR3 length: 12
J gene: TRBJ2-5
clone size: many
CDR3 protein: ASSLGHDQETQY